This TCR beta chain was retrieved from a study of post-analysis software for immune sequencing data. Researchers reported that TCR beta cDNA libraries carried unique molecular identifiers. A single record per CDR3 protein comes from TCRdb applying MiXCR to the PCR reads. The table has some 160,000 distinct CDR3 sequences, approximately 35% seen once. V trimming: 3 bases; J trimming: 3 bases; junction bases outside the gene matches: 8. The V gene's germline CDR1 is KGHDR and CDR2 SFDVKD. The CDR3 loop spans 18 amino acids. V and J are TRBV24-1 and TRBJ2-2; 11 bases fit TRBD2. The clonotype comes from a girl aged 10 to 17 with multiple sclerosis. The sample in question was blood, obtained after autologous hematopoietic stem cell transplantation. CDR3 loop: CATSDQRLAGGYTGELFF. CDR3 sequence (DNA): TGTGCCACCAGTGATCAACGCTTAGCGGGAGGGTACACCGGGGAGCTGTTTTTT.